What follows is one TCR beta chain and its context. These data come from a study of T cell changes during pregnancy in multiple sclerosis. The trim removed 3 bases at V and 2 bases at J, leaving 4 bases unmatched. This CDR3 spans 15 amino acids. Per the germline V gene, CDR1 is ENHRY and CDR2 is SYGVKD. Produced via immunoSEQ multiplex PCR; TCRdb's table is partial and in-frame only. The sample holds about 70,000 clones, roughly 92% seen once. The origin of this receptor is a female donor in good health, enrolled as a control in a pregnancy study. The J gene is TRBJ2-3, the V gene TRBV10-3; 8 positions agree with TRBD2. The sequencing here drew on peripheral blood, taken in the second trimester of pregnancy. CDR3 region: CAISDRLAPTDTQYF. The CDR3 DNA reads TGTGCCATCAGTGACCGACTAGCGCCCACAGATACGCAGTATTTT.